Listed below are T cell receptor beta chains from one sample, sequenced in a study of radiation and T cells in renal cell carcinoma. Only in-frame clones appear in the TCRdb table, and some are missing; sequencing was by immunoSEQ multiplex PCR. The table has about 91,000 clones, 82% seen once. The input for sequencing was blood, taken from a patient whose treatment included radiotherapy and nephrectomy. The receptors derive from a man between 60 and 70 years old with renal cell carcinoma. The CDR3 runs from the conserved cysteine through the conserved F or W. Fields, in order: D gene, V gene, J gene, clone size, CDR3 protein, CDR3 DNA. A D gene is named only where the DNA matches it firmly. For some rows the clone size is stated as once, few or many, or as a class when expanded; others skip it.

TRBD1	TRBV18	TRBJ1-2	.	CASSPRDRAGGYTF	TGTGCCAGCTCACCGCGGGACAGGGCAGGAGGCTACACCTTC
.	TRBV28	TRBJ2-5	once	CASRLTQAQETQYF	TGTGCCAGCAGGTTGACCCAAGCCCAAGAGACCCAGTACTTC
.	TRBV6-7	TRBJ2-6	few	CASSYLTGTGANVLTF	TGTGCCAGCAGTTACCTCACAGGGACCGGGGCCAACGTCCTGACTTTC
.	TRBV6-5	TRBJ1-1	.	CASSYTTGSTEAFF	TGTGCCAGCAGTTACACCACAGGGAGTACTGAAGCTTTCTTT
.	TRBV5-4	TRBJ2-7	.	CASSLDSGQGGSYEQYF	TGTGCCAGCAGCTTGGATTCAGGGCAAGGGGGCTCCTACGAGCAGTACTTC
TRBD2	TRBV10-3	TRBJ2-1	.	CAIRGLAGVQEQFF	TGTGCCATACGCGGTTTAGCGGGAGTTCAAGAGCAGTTCTTC
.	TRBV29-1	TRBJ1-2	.	CSVEAGVAGSNYGYTF	TGCAGCGTTGAAGCAGGGGTAGCGGGAAGTAACTATGGCTACACCTTC
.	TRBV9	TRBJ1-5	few	CASSVDSSNQPQHF	TGTGCCAGCAGCGTAGACAGTAGCAATCAGCCCCAGCATTTT
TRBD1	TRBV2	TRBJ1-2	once	CASSLRGQGAGYTF	TGTGCCAGCAGTCTCCGGGGACAGGGGGCTGGCTACACCTTC
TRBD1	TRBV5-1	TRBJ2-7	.	CASSRDRDRGREQYF	TGCGCCAGCAGCCGAGACCGGGACAGGGGGCGAGAGCAGTACTTC
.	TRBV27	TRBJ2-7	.	CASSRRPLEGQYF	TGTGCCAGCAGTCGACGGCCCCTGGAGGGGCAGTACTTC
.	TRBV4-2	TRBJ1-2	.	CASSPPGYYGYTF	TGTGCCAGCAGCCCCCCGGGTTACTATGGCTACACCTTC
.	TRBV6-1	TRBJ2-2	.	CASSEPLHISGELFF	TGTGCCAGCAGTGAACCCCTGCACATATCCGGGGAGCTGTTTTTT
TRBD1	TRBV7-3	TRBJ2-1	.	CASSLTGDYNEQFF	TGTGCCAGCAGCTTGACAGGGGACTACAATGAGCAGTTCTTC
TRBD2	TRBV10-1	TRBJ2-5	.	CASSLPGHYLAGEVETQYF	TGCGCCAGCAGCCTCCCGGGTCACTATCTAGCGGGAGAGGTGGAGACCCAGTACTTC
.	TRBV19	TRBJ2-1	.	CASTAPGVANEQFF	TGTGCCAGTACCGCGCCCGGGGTGGCGAATGAGCAGTTCTTC
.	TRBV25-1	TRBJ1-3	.	CASGAPSPRDGNTIYF	TGTGCCAGCGGCGCTCCAAGTCCGCGGGATGGAAACACCATATATTTT
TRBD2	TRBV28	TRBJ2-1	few	CASSDKLAGGEYNEQFF	TGTGCCAGCAGCGACAAATTAGCGGGAGGAGAGTACAATGAGCAGTTCTTC
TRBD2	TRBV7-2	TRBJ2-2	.	CASSGSGTSRYPGELFF	TGTGCCAGCAGTGGATCCGGGACTAGCCGTTACCCCGGGGAGCTGTTTTTT
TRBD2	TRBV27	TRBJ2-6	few	CASSLSPFGSGGPSGANVLTF	TGTGCCAGCAGTTTATCCCCATTCGGCTCGGGGGGTCCCTCTGGGGCCAACGTCCTGACTTTC
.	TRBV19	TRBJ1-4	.	CASSIWQINEKLFF	TGTGCCAGTAGTATCTGGCAGATTAATGAAAAACTGTTTTTT
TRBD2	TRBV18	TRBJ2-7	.	CASEDSGLPYEQYF	TGTGCCAGCGAAGATAGCGGGTTGCCCTACGAGCAGTACTTC
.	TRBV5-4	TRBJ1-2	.	CASSSLLGRDYGYTF	TGTGCCAGCAGCTCCCTCCTGGGACGGGACTATGGCTACACCTTC
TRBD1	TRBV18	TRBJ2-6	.	CASSPTGDLISGANVLTF	TGTGCCAGCTCACCGACAGGGGACTTAATCTCTGGGGCCAACGTCCTGACTTTC
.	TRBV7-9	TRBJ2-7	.	CASSSIANNRYEQYF	TGTGCCAGCAGCTCGATAGCGAATAACAGATACGAGCAGTACTTC
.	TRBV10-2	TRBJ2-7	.	CASSGSTEGADEQYF	TGCGCCAGCAGTGGGTCGACCGAAGGTGCGGACGAGCAGTACTTC
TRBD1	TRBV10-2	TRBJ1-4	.	CASSDHRDSSNEKLFF	TGCGCCAGCAGCGACCACCGGGACAGCTCTAATGAAAAACTGTTTTTT
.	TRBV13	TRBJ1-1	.	CASRAGNTEAFF	TGTGCCAGCAGGGCGGGAAACACTGAAGCTTTCTTT
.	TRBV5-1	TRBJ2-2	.	CASSLKRGGELFF	TGCGCCAGCAGCTTGAAGAGGGGCGGGGAGCTGTTTTTT
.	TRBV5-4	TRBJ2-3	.	CASSLDPDRRSTDTQYF	TGTGCCAGCAGCTTAGACCCCGACAGACGAAGCACAGATACGCAGTATTTT
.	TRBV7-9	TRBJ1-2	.	CASSLRGSGNYGYTF	TGTGCCAGCAGCCTTAGGGGTAGCGGTAACTATGGCTACACCTTC
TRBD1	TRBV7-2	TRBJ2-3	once	CASSLAGSGGRTQYF	TGTGCCAGCAGCTTAGCGGGATCAGGGGGTCGTACGCAGTATTTT
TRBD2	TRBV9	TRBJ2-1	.	CASSVDLLAGGDEQFF	TGTGCCAGCAGCGTAGATCTGCTGGCGGGAGGAGATGAGCAGTTCTTC
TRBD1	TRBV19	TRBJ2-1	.	CASSDDRAPYYNEQFF	TGTGCCAGTAGTGACGACAGGGCCCCTTACTACAATGAGCAGTTCTTC
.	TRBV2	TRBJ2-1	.	CASSERESSYNEQFF	TGTGCCAGCAGTGAGAGGGAGAGCTCCTACAATGAGCAGTTCTTC
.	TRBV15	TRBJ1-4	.	CATSVGGSFAAPTNEKLFF	TGTGCCACCAGCGTCGGGGGGTCTTTTGCGGCACCAACTAATGAAAAACTGTTTTTT
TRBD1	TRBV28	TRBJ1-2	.	CASVRQGASGYTF	TGTGCCAGCGTACGACAGGGGGCGTCTGGCTACACCTTC
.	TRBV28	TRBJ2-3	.	CASSGRDKGTDTQYF	TGTGCCAGCAGTGGCCGGGACAAGGGGACAGATACGCAGTATTTT
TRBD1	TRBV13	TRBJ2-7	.	CASSPRTGAYEQYF	TGTGCCAGCAGCCCCCGGACAGGCGCCTACGAGCAGTACTTC
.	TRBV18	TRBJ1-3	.	CASSPGLSGNTIYF	TGTGCCAGCTCACCGGGGCTCTCTGGAAACACCATATATTTT
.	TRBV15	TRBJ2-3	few	CATSRDRGASTDTQYF	TGTGCCACCAGCAGAGATCGAGGGGCTAGCACAGATACGCAGTATTTT
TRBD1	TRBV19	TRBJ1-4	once	CASRGPGQGATNEKLFF	TGTGCCAGTAGAGGCCCAGGACAGGGGGCAACTAATGAAAAACTGTTTTTT
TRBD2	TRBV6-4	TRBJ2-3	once	CASSEGLAAYTQYF	TGTGCCAGCAGTGAGGGACTAGCGGCATATACGCAGTATTTT
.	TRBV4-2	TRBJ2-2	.	CASSQDPGEAPTGELFF	TGTGCCAGCAGCCAAGATCCGGGGGAGGCCCCCACCGGGGAGCTGTTTTTT
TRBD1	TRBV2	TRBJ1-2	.	CASSVGQGDYGYTF	TGTGCCAGCAGTGTGGGACAGGGGGATTATGGCTACACCTTC
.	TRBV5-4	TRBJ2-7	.	CASSLSLESYEQYF	TGTGCCAGCAGCCTATCACTGGAGTCCTACGAGCAGTACTTC
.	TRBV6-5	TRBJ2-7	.	CASSKYRAYEQYF	TGTGCCAGCAGCAAGTACAGGGCCTACGAGCAGTACTTC
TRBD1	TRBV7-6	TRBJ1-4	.	CASSLGTGEEKLFF	TGTGCCAGCAGCTTAGGGACAGGGGAGGAAAAACTGTTTTTT